These T cell receptor beta chains were read from a single sample in a study of T cells in Graves' hyperthyroidism and ophthalmopathy. TCRdb re-derived calls from the multiplex PCR reads in MiXCR, one entry per CDR3 protein. The sample has fewer than 750,000 distinct CDR3 sequences, 46% seen once. The sequenced sample consisted of peripheral blood or thyroid tissue (not recorded which). These receptors came from a woman in her late teens or twenties with Graves' hyperthyroidism. Each CDR3 is given with its conserved first and last residue. The D gene is left open where the match is weak. A row's size may be missing; if present it is once, few, many or a size class.

size: few
V: TRBV4-1
D: TRBD2
J: TRBJ2-7
DNA: TGCGCCAGCAGCCAGCCTAGCGGGAGGGGGCGCCCCGAGCAGTACTTC
CDR3: CASSQPSGRGRPEQYF

size: -
V: TRBV20-1
D: -
J: TRBJ1-2
DNA: TGCAATGCTAGACAGACGGGGCCGGATGGCCACACCTTC
CDR3: CNARQTGPDGHTF

size: -
V: TRBV20-1
D: TRBD2
J: TRBJ2-1
DNA: TGCAGTGCTAGAGATGAGGGGAGGGGCAATGAGCAGTTCTTC
CDR3: CSARDEGRGNEQFF

size: many
V: TRBV20-1
D: TRBD2
J: TRBJ2-7
DNA: TGCAGTGCTAGAGATCTAGCGGGAGGGCCGTACGAGCAGTACTTC
CDR3: CSARDLAGGPYEQYF

size: many
V: TRBV5-1
D: -
J: TRBJ1-1
DNA: TGCGCCAGCAGCTCACAGGGTACAAACACTGAAGCTTTCTTT
CDR3: CASSSQGTNTEAFF

size: -
V: TRBV6-1
D: TRBD1
J: TRBJ2-1
DNA: TGTGCCAGCAGTGCAGGGACAGGGGGCTTTGATGAGCAGTTCTTC
CDR3: CASSAGTGGFDEQFF

size: many
V: TRBV20-1
D: TRBD1
J: TRBJ2-2
DNA: TGCAGTGCTACCGGGACAGGGAGGGACACCGGGGAGCTGTTTTTT
CDR3: CSATGTGRDTGELFF

size: few
V: TRBV2
D: -
J: TRBJ1-4
DNA: TGTGCCTGGACCGGGGTTAATGAAAAACTGTTTTTT
CDR3: CAWTGVNEKLFF

size: -
V: TRBV19
D: -
J: TRBJ2-5
DNA: TGTGCCAGTAGTATCGTGACCCAGTACTTC
CDR3: CASSIVTQYF

size: few
V: TRBV5-1
D: -
J: TRBJ2-3
DNA: TGCGCCAGCAGCTTGGGCGGGATGAACACAGATACGCAGTATTTT
CDR3: CASSLGGMNTDTQYF

size: -
V: TRBV29-1
D: -
J: TRBJ1-3
DNA: TGCAGCGTTGTCGGGATCTCTGGAAACACCATATATTTT
CDR3: CSVVGISGNTIYF

size: many
V: TRBV27
D: -
J: TRBJ1-6
DNA: TGTGCCAGCAGTCCGAGGGGCTCCTATAATTCACCCCTCCACTTT
CDR3: CASSPRGSYNSPLHF

size: many
V: TRBV20-1
D: -
J: TRBJ2-7
DNA: TGCAGTGCTAGAGATAGTACCCGGGTCGAGCAGTACTTC
CDR3: CSARDSTRVEQYF

size: few
V: TRBV6-6
D: TRBD2
J: TRBJ2-2
DNA: TGTGCCAGCAGCACTAACCTAGCGGGGACGAACACCGGGGAGCTGTTTTTT
CDR3: CASSTNLAGTNTGELFF

size: -
V: TRBV2
D: -
J: TRBJ2-7
DNA: TGTGCCAGCAGCCGAACGCAGGATATGCAGTACTTC
CDR3: CASSRTQDMQYF

size: few
V: TRBV2
D: -
J: TRBJ2-5
DNA: -
CDR3: CASILGTSGSNEQFF

size: many
V: TRBV29-1
D: TRBD2
J: TRBJ2-5
DNA: TGCAGCGTTGTTATAGCGGGAGAGACCCAGTACTTC
CDR3: CSVVIAGETQYF

size: many
V: TRBV20-1
D: -
J: TRBJ2-7
DNA: TGCAGTGCTACCCCTGCGAGCGCGAGCTCCTACGAGCAGTACTTC
CDR3: CSATPASASSYEQYF

size: -
V: TRBV20-1
D: -
J: TRBJ1-5
DNA: TGCAGTGCCACCGGGGGGGACCAGCCCCAGCATTTT
CDR3: CSATGGDQPQHF

size: many
V: TRBV20-1
D: TRBD2
J: TRBJ2-7
DNA: TGCAGTGCCGAGGACGGACTAGCGGCCTCCTACGAGCAGTACTTC
CDR3: CSAEDGLAASYEQYF

size: -
V: TRBV20-1
D: TRBD1
J: TRBJ1-6
DNA: TGCAGTGCTAGGGACGGGACAGGGTGGTCACCCCTCCACTTT
CDR3: CSARDGTGWSPLHF

size: -
V: TRBV2
D: -
J: TRBJ2-5
DNA: TGTGCCAGCGGAGGTAGCCCCGGACAAGAGACCCAGTACTTC
CDR3: CASGGSPGQETQYF

size: -
V: TRBV30
D: -
J: TRBJ1-4
DNA: TGTGCCTGGAGCGCCGGGACAGAAAAACTGTTTTTT
CDR3: CAWSAGTEKLFF

size: -
V: TRBV20-1
D: -
J: TRBJ1-4
DNA: TGCAGTGCTAGTGTGGGGGGCGAAAAACTGTTTTTT
CDR3: CSASVGGEKLFF

size: once
V: TRBV29-1
D: TRBD2
J: TRBJ2-2
DNA: TGCAGTATGTTCCTAGCGGGAGGCATCAACACCGGGGAGCTGTTTTTT
CDR3: CSMFLAGGINTGELFF

size: -
V: TRBV24-1
D: TRBD1
J: TRBJ2-3
DNA: TGCGCCAGCAGCTTGCGTCAGGGGGCTGGCACAGATACGCAGTATTTT
CDR3: CASSLRQGAGTDTQYF

size: few
V: TRBV29-1
D: TRBD1
J: TRBJ1-1
DNA: TGCAGCGTGGAGGGGACAGTACTGAACACTGAAGCTTTCTTT
CDR3: CSVEGTVLNTEAFF

size: many
V: TRBV7-2
D: TRBD1
J: TRBJ1-1
DNA: TGTGCCAGCAGCTCGACAGGGATGGGGACTGAAGCTTTCTTT
CDR3: CASSSTGMGTEAFF

size: -
V: TRBV7-6
D: TRBD2
J: TRBJ2-7
DNA: TGTGCCGGCAGCTTAGCGGGGAATTCCTACGAGCAGTACTTC
CDR3: CAGSLAGNSYEQYF

size: once
V: TRBV24-1
D: TRBD1
J: TRBJ2-5
DNA: TGTGCCACCAGTGACCGTTCCTCAGGGGGTCTTGGGGAGACCCAGTACTTC
CDR3: CATSDRSSGGLGETQYF

size: -
V: TRBV29-1
D: TRBD2
J: TRBJ2-7
DNA: TGCAGCGTTGGAGCGGGAGGGCCCTCCCACGAGCAGTACTTC
CDR3: CSVGAGGPSHEQYF

size: many
V: TRBV7-6
D: TRBD1
J: TRBJ2-7
DNA: TGTGCCAGCAGCGCCCCAGGGACAGGGTCGTCCTACGAGCAGTACTTC
CDR3: CASSAPGTGSSYEQYF

size: -
V: TRBV7-2
D: TRBD1
J: TRBJ2-7
DNA: TGTGCCAGCAGCCTCACGCCGGGACAGGGGACCTACGAGCAGTACTTC
CDR3: CASSLTPGQGTYEQYF

size: -
V: TRBV24-1
D: TRBD2
J: TRBJ2-5
DNA: TGTGCCACCAGTGATTCCGGGACTAGCGGGGAACTCCAAGAGACCCAGTACTTC
CDR3: CATSDSGTSGELQETQYF

size: -
V: TRBV7-9
D: -
J: TRBJ2-1
DNA: TGTGCCAGCAGCAAGAATGAGCAGTTCTTC
CDR3: CASSKNEQFF

size: many
V: TRBV12-3/TRBV12-4
D: -
J: TRBJ1-4
DNA: TGTGCCAGCAGTTTATCCGCATTTAATGAAAAACTGTTTTTT
CDR3: CASSLSAFNEKLFF

size: -
V: TRBV4-1
D: -
J: TRBJ1-3
DNA: TGCGCCAGCAGCCAATTTTGGGAAAGGGGACGCCTAGGACTCTCTGGAAACACCATATATTTT
CDR3: CASSQFWERGRLGLSGNTIYF

size: many
V: TRBV7-2
D: -
J: TRBJ2-7
DNA: TGTGCCAGCAGCTTAGACCAAACGGACTACGAGCAGTACTTC
CDR3: CASSLDQTDYEQYF

size: many
V: TRBV7-9
D: -
J: TRBJ2-7
DNA: TGTGCCAGCAGCTCAACAGGGTTATGGGACTTC
CDR3: CASSSTGLWDF